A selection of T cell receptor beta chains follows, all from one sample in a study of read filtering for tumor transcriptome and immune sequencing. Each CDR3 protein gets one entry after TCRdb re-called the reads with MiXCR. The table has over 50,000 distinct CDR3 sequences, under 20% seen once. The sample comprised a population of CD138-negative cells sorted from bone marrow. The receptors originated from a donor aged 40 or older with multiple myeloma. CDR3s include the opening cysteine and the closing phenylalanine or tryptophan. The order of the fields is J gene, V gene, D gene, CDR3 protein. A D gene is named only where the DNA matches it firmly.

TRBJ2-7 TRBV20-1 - CSARPRGYEQYF
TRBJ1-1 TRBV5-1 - CASSLVTLWGTEAFF
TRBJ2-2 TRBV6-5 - CASSYAGELFF
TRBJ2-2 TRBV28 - CASSLIDTGELFF
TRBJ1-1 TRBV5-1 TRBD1 CASRLTGGGLATEAFF
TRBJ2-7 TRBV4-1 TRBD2 CASSPGTSYAYEQYF
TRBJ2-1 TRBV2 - CASRTLGNEQFF
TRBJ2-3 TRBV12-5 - CASDGSGTDTQYF
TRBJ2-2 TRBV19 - CASSARAGDTGELFF
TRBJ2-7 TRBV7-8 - CASSLVYSESSYEQYF
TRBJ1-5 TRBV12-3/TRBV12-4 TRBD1 CASSGTIQGRPQHF
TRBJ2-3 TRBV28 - CASSLRGAANTQYF
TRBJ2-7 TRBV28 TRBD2 CASSSGLAGGAPYEQYF
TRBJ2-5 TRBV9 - CASSPQSLAGKETQYF
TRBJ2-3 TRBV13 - CASSATGLVQDTQYF
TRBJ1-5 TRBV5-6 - CASSLAYGQPQHF
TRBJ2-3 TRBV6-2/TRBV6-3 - CASSLITDTQYF
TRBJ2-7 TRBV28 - CASKGAAYEQYF
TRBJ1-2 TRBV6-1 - CASVPLPGADGYTF
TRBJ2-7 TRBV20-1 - CSARESDRRQYF
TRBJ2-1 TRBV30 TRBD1 CAWALPGTVNEQFF
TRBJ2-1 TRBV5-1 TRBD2 CASSSAAGGGGGEQFF
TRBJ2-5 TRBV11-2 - CASSSGPDRTQYF
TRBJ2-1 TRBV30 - CAWSWTLRDEQFF
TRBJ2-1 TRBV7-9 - CASSSGGSVNEQFF
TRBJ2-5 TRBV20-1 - CSASSVGRRSKETQYF
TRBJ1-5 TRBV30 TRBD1 CAWGGQGNQPQHF
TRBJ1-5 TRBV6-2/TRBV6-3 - CASSSGLRQYINQPQHF
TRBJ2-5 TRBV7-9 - CASSLAHRIGTFLGETQYF
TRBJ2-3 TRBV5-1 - CASSRTGTPSTDTQYF
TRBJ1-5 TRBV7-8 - CASSTGFGHNQPQHF
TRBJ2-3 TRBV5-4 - CASSLRGTDTQYF
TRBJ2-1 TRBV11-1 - CASSSGGFGYNEQFF
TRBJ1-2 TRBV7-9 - CASSLGSPNYGYTF
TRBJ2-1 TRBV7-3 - CARSPLYPGDNEQFF